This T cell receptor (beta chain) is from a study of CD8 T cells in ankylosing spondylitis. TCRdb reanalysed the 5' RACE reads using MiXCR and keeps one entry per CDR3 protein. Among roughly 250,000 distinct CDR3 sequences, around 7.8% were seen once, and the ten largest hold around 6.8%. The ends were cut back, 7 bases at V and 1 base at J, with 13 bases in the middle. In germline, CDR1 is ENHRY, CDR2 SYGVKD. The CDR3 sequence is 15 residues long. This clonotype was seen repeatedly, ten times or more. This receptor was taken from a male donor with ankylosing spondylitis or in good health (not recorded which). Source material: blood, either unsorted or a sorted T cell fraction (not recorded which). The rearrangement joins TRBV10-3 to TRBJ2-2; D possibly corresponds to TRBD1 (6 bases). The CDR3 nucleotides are TGTGCCATCACCGGGACACCCGGGAACACCGGGGAGCTGTTTTTT. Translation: CAITGTPGNTGELFF.